This T cell receptor beta chain was sequenced for a study of blood T cell repertoires in COVID-19. Study context: The cDNA or gDNA used as material had been derived from T cells, B-cell-depleted T cells, or PBMCs.

Some clones are missing from TCRdb's copy, which holds only in-frame ones; the method was immunoSEQ multiplex PCR. The sample lists some 320,000 clones; around 85% were seen once. Recruitment covered about two dozen US areas and drew participants whose ages spanned about 18 to 100 years. This CDR3 is built from 15 residues. The germline CDR1 and CDR2 sequences are MNHEY and SVGAGI. V dropped 6 bases and J dropped 2; count of bases not matched to a gene: 8. The specimen was PBMCs or T cells enriched from blood (not recorded which). The sequence came from a young woman who had been exposed to COVID-19. V gene TRBV6-5 combines with J gene TRBJ2-7; 9 bases are a match to TRBD1. The CDR3 DNA reads as TGTGCCAGCAGGGGCCGACAGGGGGAAGCCTACGAGCAGTACTTC. Residues: CASRGRQGEAYEQYF.